This T cell receptor beta chain was obtained from a study of blood T cell repertoires in COVID-19. The overall study: The United States, Italy and Spain supplied acute and convalescent COVID-19 samples.

This CDR3 is built from 16 residues. The germline gives CDR1 SGHAT, CDR2 FQNNGV. J lost 5 bases, V lost 5 bases, and 13 bases had no gene match. Original methodology: Amplification of reference gene primers provided the estimated nucleated cell counts. TCRdb keeps only in-frame clones here, not all; method: immunoSEQ multiplex PCR. Clone size and V and J calls were adopted from that table, with D and trimming inferred from the DNA. The sample has about 86,000 clones; about nine tenths are singletons. This sequence originates from a human donor in a cohort sampled during active COVID-19. V gene TRBV11-2 combines with J gene TRBJ2-7, with 9 bases lining up with TRBD1. The sequenced sample was peripheral blood. CDR3 nucleotide sequence: TGTGCCAGCAGCCCCGTGATTCTGGACAGGGGTCACGAGCAGTACTTC. It is translated as CASSPVILDRGHEQYF.